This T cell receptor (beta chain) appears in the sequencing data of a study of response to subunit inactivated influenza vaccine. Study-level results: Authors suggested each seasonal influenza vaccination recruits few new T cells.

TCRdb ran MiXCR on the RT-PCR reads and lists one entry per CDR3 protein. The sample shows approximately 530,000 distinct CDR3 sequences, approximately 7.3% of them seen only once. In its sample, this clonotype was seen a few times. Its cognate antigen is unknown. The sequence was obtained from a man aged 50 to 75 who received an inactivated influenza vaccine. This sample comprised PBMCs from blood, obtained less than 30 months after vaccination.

CDR3 residues: CSASQNGRYEQFF. The CDR3, as DNA: TGCAGTGCTTCCCAAAATGGGCGTTATGAGCAGTTCTTC. The chain recombines TRBV20-1 with TRBJ2-1; no definite D call. The CDR3 is made up of 13 amino acids. Trimming pared 5 bases from V and 8 bases from J, leaving 16 bases between. From germline, CDR1 is DFQATT and CDR2 SNEGSKA (reference sequence).